This T cell receptor beta chain comes out of a study of blood T cells in healthy people across ages. The CDR3 extends over 16 amino acids. V trimming: 7 bases; J trimming: 2 bases; junction bases outside the gene matches: 9. Per the germline V gene, CDR1 is SGHRS and CDR2 is YFSETQ. PCR was performed a second time for about 7 to 11 cycles using a sample-barcoded 5' primer and a J-beta primer mix. MiXCR, run by TCRdb on the 5' RACE reads, gives a single entry per CDR3 protein. The sample yields 1.5 million to 2 million distinct CDR3 sequences, roughly a third seen once. Samples had at least 6.5 million PBMCs isolated from them.

V and J are TRBV5-1 and TRBJ2-1, with 10 bases aligning to TRBD2. The sample comprised blood. The TCR originated in a woman aged 25 to 39 in good health. The chain's CDR3 is CASGALAGGPYNEQFF. The CDR3 DNA reads TGCGCCAGCGGCGCCTTAGCGGGGGGTCCCTACAATGAGCAGTTCTTC.